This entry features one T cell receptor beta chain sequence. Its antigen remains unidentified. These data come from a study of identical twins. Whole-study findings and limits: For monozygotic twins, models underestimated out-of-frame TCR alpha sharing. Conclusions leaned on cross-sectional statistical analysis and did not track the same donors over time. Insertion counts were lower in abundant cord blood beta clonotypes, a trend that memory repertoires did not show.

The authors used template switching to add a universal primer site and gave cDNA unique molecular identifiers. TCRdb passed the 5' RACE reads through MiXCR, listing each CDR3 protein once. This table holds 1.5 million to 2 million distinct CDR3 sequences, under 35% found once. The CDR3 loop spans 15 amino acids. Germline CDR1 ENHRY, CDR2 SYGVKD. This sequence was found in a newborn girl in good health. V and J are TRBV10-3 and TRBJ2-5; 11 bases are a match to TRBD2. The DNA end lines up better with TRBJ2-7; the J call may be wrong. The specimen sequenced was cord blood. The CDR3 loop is CAISMGTSGAYEQYF. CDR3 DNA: TGTGCCATCAGTATGGGGACTAGCGGAGCCTACGAGCAGTACTTC.